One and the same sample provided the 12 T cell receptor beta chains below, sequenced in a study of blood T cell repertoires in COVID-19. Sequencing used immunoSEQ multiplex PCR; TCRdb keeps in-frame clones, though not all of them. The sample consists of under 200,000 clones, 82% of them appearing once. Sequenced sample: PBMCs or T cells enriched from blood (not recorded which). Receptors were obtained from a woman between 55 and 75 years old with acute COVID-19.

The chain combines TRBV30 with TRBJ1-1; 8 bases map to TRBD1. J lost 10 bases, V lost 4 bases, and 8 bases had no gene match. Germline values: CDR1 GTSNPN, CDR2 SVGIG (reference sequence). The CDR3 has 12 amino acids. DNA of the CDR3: TGTGCCTGGATAAAACGACAGGGGAGAGCTTTCTTT. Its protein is CAWIKRQGRAFF.

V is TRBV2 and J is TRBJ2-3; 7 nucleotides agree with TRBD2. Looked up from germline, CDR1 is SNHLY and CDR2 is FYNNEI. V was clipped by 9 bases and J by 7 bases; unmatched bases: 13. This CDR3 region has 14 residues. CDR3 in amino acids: CASSRGTIGNTQYF. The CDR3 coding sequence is TGTGCCAGTAGCCGCGGGACTATTGGCAATACGCAGTATTTT. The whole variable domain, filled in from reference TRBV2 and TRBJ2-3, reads EPEVTQTPSHQVTQMGQEVILRCVPISNHLYFYWYRQILGQKVEFLVSFYNNEISEKSEIFDDQFSVERPDGSNFTLKIRSTKLEDSAMYFCASSRGTIGNTQYFGPGTRLTVL.

The CDR3 here is CASSDSGTPGQYF. CDR3 nucleotide sequence: TGTGCCAGCTCCGATTCCGGGACTCCGGGGCAGTATTTT. The V call is TRBV18, the J call TRBJ2-3; a possible D gene is TRBD2 (6 bases). Germline V CDR1 and CDR2: KGHSH, LQKENI. The CDR3 has 13 residues. V lost 6 bases and J lost 11, with 18 bases in between.

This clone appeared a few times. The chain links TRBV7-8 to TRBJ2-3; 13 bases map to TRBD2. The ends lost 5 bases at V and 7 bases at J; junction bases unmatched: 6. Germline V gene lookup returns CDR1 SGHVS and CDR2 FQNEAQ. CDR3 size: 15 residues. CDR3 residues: CASSPGLAGTHTQYF. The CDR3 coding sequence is TGTGCCAGCAGCCCGGGACTAGCGGGAACGCATACGCAGTATTTT.

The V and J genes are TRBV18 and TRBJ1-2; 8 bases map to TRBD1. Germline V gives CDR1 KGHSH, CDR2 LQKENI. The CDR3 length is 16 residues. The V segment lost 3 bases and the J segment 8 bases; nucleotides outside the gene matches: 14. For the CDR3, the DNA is TGTGCCAGCTCACCCTCCTTCGACAGGGGCGGTGTAGGCTACACCTTC. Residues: CASSPSFDRGGVGYTF.

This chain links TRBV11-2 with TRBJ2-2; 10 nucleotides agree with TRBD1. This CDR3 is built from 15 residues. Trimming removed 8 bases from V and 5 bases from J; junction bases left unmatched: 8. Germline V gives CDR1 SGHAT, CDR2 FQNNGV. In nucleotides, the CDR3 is TGTGCCAGCTTGGTCGACAGGGGGCGAACCGGGGAGCTGTTTTTT. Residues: CASLVDRGRTGELFF.

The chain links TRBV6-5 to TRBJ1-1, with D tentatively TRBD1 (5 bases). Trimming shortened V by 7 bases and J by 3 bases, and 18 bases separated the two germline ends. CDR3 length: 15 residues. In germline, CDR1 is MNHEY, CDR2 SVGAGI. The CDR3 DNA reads TGTGCCAGCATTTCGGGTGGAGGGGCGGACACTGAAGCTTTCTTT. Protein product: CASISGGGADTEAFF.

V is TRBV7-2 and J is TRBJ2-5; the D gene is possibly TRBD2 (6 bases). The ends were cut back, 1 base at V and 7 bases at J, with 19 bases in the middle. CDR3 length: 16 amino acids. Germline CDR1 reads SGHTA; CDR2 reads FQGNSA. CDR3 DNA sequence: TGTGCCAGCAGCTTAGGGATTGGGGTAGCGGCGGGGACCCAGTACTTC. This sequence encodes CASSLGIGVAAGTQYF.

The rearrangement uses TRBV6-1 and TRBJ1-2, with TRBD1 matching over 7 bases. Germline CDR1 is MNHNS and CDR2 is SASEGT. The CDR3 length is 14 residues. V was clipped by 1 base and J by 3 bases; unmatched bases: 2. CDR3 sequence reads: CASSEGGQHYGYTF. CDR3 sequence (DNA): TGTGCCAGCAGTGAAGGGGGACAGCACTATGGCTACACCTTC.

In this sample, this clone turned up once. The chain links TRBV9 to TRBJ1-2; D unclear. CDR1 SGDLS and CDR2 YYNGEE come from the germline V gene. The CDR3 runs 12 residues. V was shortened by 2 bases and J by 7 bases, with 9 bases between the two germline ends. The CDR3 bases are TGTGCCAGCAGCGTTTGGGCGTCTGGCTACACCTTC. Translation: CASSVWASGYTF.

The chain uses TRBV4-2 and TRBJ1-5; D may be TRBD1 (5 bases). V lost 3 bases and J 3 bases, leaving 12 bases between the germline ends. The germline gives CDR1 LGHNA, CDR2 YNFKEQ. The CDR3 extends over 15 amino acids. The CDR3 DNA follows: TGTGCCAGCAGCCAGCTCCGGGACTCCAATCAGCCCCAGCATTTT. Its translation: CASSQLRDSNQPQHF.

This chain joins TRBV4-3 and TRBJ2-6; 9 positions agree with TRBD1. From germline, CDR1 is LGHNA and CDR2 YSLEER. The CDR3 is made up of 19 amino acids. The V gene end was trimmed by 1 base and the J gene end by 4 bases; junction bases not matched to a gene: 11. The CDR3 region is CASSQAVGQGYEGANVLTF. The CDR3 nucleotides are TGCGCCAGCAGCCAAGCTGTAGGACAGGGGTATGAAGGGGCCAACGTCCTGACTTTC.